The source of this TCR beta chain is a study of blood T cell repertoires in COVID-19. As for the study in general: Spain, Italy and the United States supplied samples that represented acute and convalescent COVID-19.

Data came from immunoSEQ multiplex PCR; TCRdb stores just in-frame clones and leaves some out. This sample has some 150,000 clones, with under 90% found just once. Only one count was recorded for this clone. Material for sequencing was peripheral blood. The source is a woman aged 55 to 70 with active or convalescent COVID-19.

The CDR3 sequence is CASSFGGVTGELFF. The CDR3 DNA follows: TGTGCCAGCAGCTTCGGCGGGGTAACCGGGGAGCTGTTTTTT. V gene TRBV11-3 combines with J gene TRBJ2-2, with D possibly matching TRBD2 (6 bases). From germline, CDR1 is SGHNT and CDR2 YENEEA. The CDR3 is 14 residues long. V gave up 3 bases and J gave up 5 bases, with 10 bases separating them.